The 11 T cell receptor beta chains given below trace back to one sample, sequenced in a study of shared clonotypes between healthy human individuals. The method was immunoSEQ multiplex PCR; TCRdb's version includes in-frame clones alone and lacks a portion of them. This table has about 1.1 million clones, approximately 78% appearing once. Sequences were obtained from memory CD4+ T cells from PBMCs. Noted subset: CD45RA-negative fraction. The source is a man aged 18 to 30 in good health. Some clones in this sample may be carry-over from other donors' samples.

The chain links TRBV5-1 to TRBJ2-2; tentative D call: TRBD2 (5 bases). Deletions cut 0 bases from V and 4 bases from J, with 10 bases between. The CDR3 is made up of 15 amino acids. CDR1 and CDR2 (germline): SGHRS, YFSETQ. Written as DNA, the CDR3 is TGCGCCAGCAGCTTGGTGGCGGGTACCACCGGGGAGCTGTTTTTT. Its translation is CASSLVAGTTGELFF. The variable domain in full, completed from reference TRBV5-1 and TRBJ2-2, reads KAGVTQTPRYLIKTRGQQVTLSCSPISGHRSVSWYQQTPGQGLQFLFEYFSETQRNKGNFPGRFSGRQFSNSRSEMNVSTLELGDSALYLCASSLVAGTTGELFFGEGSRLTVL.

This chain joins TRBV6-6 and TRBJ2-5; D may be TRBD2 (5 bases). Germline CDR1 and CDR2: MNHNY and SVGAGI (reference sequence). V was pared by 2 bases and J by 4 bases, with 14 bases between. This CDR3 contains 15 residues. CDR3 nucleotides: TGTGCCAGCAGTTACCCCGGACTTGGCGGAGAGACCCAGTACTTC. Its translation is CASSYPGLGGETQYF.

The V call is TRBV7-2, the J call TRBJ2-2; 8 nucleotides match TRBD2. Trimming removed 1 base from V and 6 bases from J; junction bases left unmatched: 7. Germline CDR1 and CDR2: SGHTA and FQGNSA. The CDR3 runs to 16 residues. The CDR3 nucleotides are TGTGCCAGCAGCTTAGGCCGCGGGAGGCTTGCCGGGGAGCTGTTTTTT. The encoded protein is CASSLGRGRLAGELFF. Together with reference TRBV7-2 and TRBJ2-2, the CDR3 gives the full variable domain: GAGVSQSPSNKVTEKGKDVELRCDPISGHTALYWYRQSLGQGLEFLIYFQGNSAPDKSGLPSDRFSAERTGGSVSTLTIQRTQQEDSAVYLCASSLGRGRLAGELFFGEGSRLTVL.

V is TRBV10-3 and J is TRBJ1-1; D perhaps matches TRBD1 (6 bases). This CDR3 is 15 amino acids long. CDR1 is ENHRY and CDR2 is SYGVKD in the germline V gene. The V gene lost 6 bases and the J gene lost 1 base, with 15 bases spanning the gap. CDR3 in DNA: TGTGCCATCAGGGGGGCGACAGGTCCGAACACTGAAGCTTTCTTT. Translated, it gives CAIRGATGPNTEAFF.

This clone was found once. The J gene is TRBJ1-1, the V gene TRBV30, with 8 bases that match TRBD1. Germline CDR1 GTSNPN, CDR2 SVGIG (reference sequence). With 8 bases clipped from V and 6 bases from J, the junction kept 14 bases outside the gene matches. The CDR3 is 14 amino acids. CDR3 DNA sequence: TGTGCCGGGGAACCGGGACAGGTCAAGCCTGAAGCTTTCTTT. Translating it yields CAGEPGQVKPEAFF.

The chain employs TRBV15 and TRBJ2-1; D is possibly TRBD2 (6 bases). Germline-derived CDR1 and CDR2 are LNHNV and YYDKDF (reference sequence). Trimming left V 0 bases short and J 12 bases short, with 12 bases between. The CDR3 has 13 amino acids. The CDR3 DNA sequence: TGTGCCACCAGCAGAGACAGGTCGGAGGGGCAGTTCTTC. This codes for CATSRDRSEGQFF.

The gene calls are TRBV28 and TRBJ2-7; 7 nucleotides align to TRBD1. CDR3 length: 16 residues. From germline, CDR1 is MDHEN and CDR2 SYDVKM. The V segment lost 6 bases and the J segment 3 bases; nucleotides outside the gene matches: 14. DNA of the CDR3: TGTGCCAGCAGCTCCCCCGGGACAGCACCTTTCTACGAGCAGTACTTC. Translating it yields CASSSPGTAPFYEQYF.

This clone has a handful of counts. J is TRBJ2-5 and V is TRBV5-1, with D hard to call. From germline, CDR1 is SGHRS and CDR2 YFSETQ. With 5 bases removed from V and 3 bases from J, the gap between germline ends came to 11 bases. This CDR3 spans 13 amino acids. For the CDR3, the DNA is TGCGCCAGCAGTGGCTTCGTCGAAGAGACCCAGTACTTC. Translation: CASSGFVEETQYF.

There are a few counts of this clone. The rearrangement links TRBV6-5 to TRBJ1-4; 8 bases fit TRBD1. Germline values: CDR1 MNHEY, CDR2 SVGAGI. V shed 7 bases, J shed 7 bases, and the junction held 8 bases outside the gene matches. The length of the CDR3 is 14 residues. CDR3 in DNA: TGTGCCAGCAATCCAGGACAGGGCTTTGAAAAACTGTTTTTT. Translating it yields CASNPGQGFEKLFF.

The chain has TRBV9 and TRBJ2-7; D possibly uses TRBD1 or TRBD2 (5 bases each). Germline loops: CDR1 SGDLS, CDR2 YYNGEE. This CDR3 comprises 15 residues. V lost 3 bases and J lost 1, with 14 bases in between. The CDR3 bases are TGTGCCAGCAGCGAGGGACCGCAACCGTCCTACGAGCAGTACTTC. Its translation: CASSEGPQPSYEQYF.

The V and J genes are TRBV9 and TRBJ1-2; 9 bases are shared with TRBD1. V was clipped by 0 bases and J by 5 bases; unmatched bases: 11. This CDR3 spans 17 amino acids. Germline CDR1 is SGDLS and CDR2 is YYNGEE. CDR3 loop: CASSVGPGTGRFYGYTF. The CDR3 DNA reads TGTGCCAGCAGCGTAGGGCCGGGGACAGGGCGTTTTTATGGCTACACCTTC.